The source of this TCR beta chain is a study of PD-1 blockade in classical Hodgkin lymphoma. Notes on the study in general: Patients with an early start, nivolumab under 1 year after ASCT, were excluded.

Brentuximab vedotin exposure varied among the patients, all of whom had relapsed after autologous stem cell transplantation. Sequenced by immunoSEQ multiplex PCR; TCRdb stores in-frame clones only, minus some. Of about 66,000 clones in the sample, about two thirds were seen once. Regarding this clone: Its antigen is unidentified.

The receptor comes from a human donor with classical Hodgkin lymphoma. The sample in question was peripheral blood mononuclear cells (PBMCs), obtained before the second cycle of nivolumab.

This CDR3 is CASSPPWGLYGYTF. The CDR3, as DNA: TGTGCCAGCTCACCGCCGTGGGGGCTCTATGGCTACACCTTC. The J gene is TRBJ1-2, the V gene TRBV18; D may be TRBD1 (6 bases). Germline loops: CDR1 KGHSH, CDR2 LQKENI. V was clipped by 3 bases and J by 4 bases, with 12 bases between them. The CDR3 runs 14 residues.